This TCR beta chain was sequenced in a study of blood T cells in healthy people across ages. A remark on this clonotype: Antigen: not known.

Whole-study results and caveats: A roughly linear age-dependent decrease characterized TCR beta diversity per million T cells.

A second roughly 6 to 11 cycle PCR used barcoded and J-beta primers. TCRdb independently ran MiXCR on the 5' RACE reads; one entry per CDR3 protein. The top ten clones hold 4% of a sample with about 1.5 million distinct CDR3 sequences, 42% of them seen once. Trimming removed 4 bases at V and 3 bases at J, with 12 bases between. This CDR3 region has 15 residues. The germline gives CDR1 SNHLY, CDR2 FYNNEI. Sequenced input: blood. The TCR was taken from a woman between 18 and 29 years old in good health. V is TRBV2 and J is TRBJ1-4; tentative D call: TRBD1 (5 bases). This CDR3 is CASSGRGSANEKLFF. DNA for the CDR3: TGTGCCAGCAGTGGGCGGGGCAGCGCTAATGAAAAACTGTTTTTT.